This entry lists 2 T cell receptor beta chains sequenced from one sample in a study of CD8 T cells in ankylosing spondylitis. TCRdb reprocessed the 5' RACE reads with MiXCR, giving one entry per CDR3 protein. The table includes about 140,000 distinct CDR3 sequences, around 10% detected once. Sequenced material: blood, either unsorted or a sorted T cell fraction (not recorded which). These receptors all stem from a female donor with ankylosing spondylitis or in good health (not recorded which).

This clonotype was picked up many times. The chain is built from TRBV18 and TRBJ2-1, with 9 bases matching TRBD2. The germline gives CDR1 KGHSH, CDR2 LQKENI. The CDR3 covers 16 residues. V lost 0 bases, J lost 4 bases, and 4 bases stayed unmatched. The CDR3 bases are TGTGCCAGCTCACCACCCTTGCTAGCGGGATACAATGAGCAGTTCTTC. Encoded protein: CASSPPLLAGYNEQFF.

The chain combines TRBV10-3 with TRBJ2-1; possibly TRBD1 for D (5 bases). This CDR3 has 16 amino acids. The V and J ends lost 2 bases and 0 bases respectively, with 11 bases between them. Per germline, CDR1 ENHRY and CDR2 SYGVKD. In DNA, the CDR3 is TGTGCCATCAGTGAGAGAGTGGGGCGCTCCTACAATGAGCAGTTCTTC. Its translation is CAISERVGRSYNEQFF.